This passage covers 15 T cell receptor beta chains from one sample sequenced in a study of PD-1 blockade in classical Hodgkin lymphoma. Every patient relapsed after autologous stem cell transplantation, and brentuximab vedotin exposure varied. The data were produced by immunoSEQ multiplex PCR, yet TCRdb's version contains in-frame clones alone and is incomplete. The table lists 150,000 or so clones, 78% of them singletons. The sequencing used peripheral blood mononuclear cells (PBMCs), collected before the second cycle of nivolumab. The receptor source for this set is a human donor with classical Hodgkin lymphoma.

The chain recombines TRBV2 with TRBJ2-7; TRBD1 matches 7 bases. Trimming at V came to 6 bases and at J to 2 bases, leaving 10 bases not matched to a gene. This CDR3 is 15 amino acids long. Germline V gene data show CDR1 as SNHLY and CDR2 as FYNNEI. The CDR3 here is CASSPPRTGPYEQYF. CDR3 in DNA: TGTGCCAGCAGCCCTCCCCGGACAGGCCCCTACGAGCAGTACTTC.

The sample holds one count of this clone. V is TRBV5-8 and J is TRBJ1-2; D is undetermined. Germline assignment: CDR1 SGHTS and CDR2 YDEGEE. V lost 3 bases and J 4 bases, leaving 13 bases between the germline ends. CDR3 length equals 14 residues. The CDR3 is CASSSVGRLYGYTF. The DNA of the CDR3 is TGTGCCAGCAGCTCCGTGGGCCGGCTCTATGGCTACACCTTC.

This clone was found a few times. The chain joins TRBV6-6 to TRBJ1-2; TRBD1 agrees at 8 bases. V gave up 6 bases and J gave up 7 bases; unmatched junction bases: 13. Germline V gene data show CDR1 as MNHNY and CDR2 as SVGAGI (reference sequence). The CDR3 length is 15 residues. The DNA of the CDR3 is TGTGCCAGCAGCCATCTCGACAGGGGAATTGGTGGCTACACCTTC. Its translation: CASSHLDRGIGGYTF.

This chain joins TRBV6-1 and TRBJ1-1, with D hard to call. The V gene's germline CDR1 is MNHNS and CDR2 SASEGT. CDR3 length: 13 amino acids. Deletions cut 7 bases from V and 1 base from J, with 10 bases between. The CDR3, as DNA: TGTGCCAGCAAGCGGGCCTGGAACACTGAAGCTTTCTTT. Amino acids: CASKRAWNTEAFF.

This clone was detected a few times. V is TRBV4-1 and J is TRBJ2-1; the match to TRBD2 covers 10 bases. The CDR3 loop spans 19 amino acids. Germline V CDR1 and CDR2: MGHRA, YSYEKL. Trimming cost V 6 bases and J 2 bases; bases outside gene matches: 16. CDR3: CASRPTLGGGLAAYNEQFF. The CDR3 coding sequence is TGCGCCAGCAGACCGACCCTGGGGGGTGGACTAGCGGCCTACAATGAGCAGTTCTTC.

The rearrangement links TRBV5-6 to TRBJ2-5; D is unclear. CDR3 length: 11 amino acids. Between the trimmed V and J ends, which lost 0 bases and 12 bases, there was a span of 9 bases. The germline V gene has CDR1 SGHDT and CDR2 YYEEEE. CDR3 DNA sequence: TGTGCCAGCAGCTTGGAGACGGAGAAGTACTTC. Its protein product is CASSLETEKYF. Together with reference TRBV5-6 and TRBJ2-5, the CDR3 gives the full variable domain: DAGVTQSPTHLIKTRGQQVTLRCSPKSGHDTVSWYQQALGQGPQFIFQYYEEEERQRGNFPDRFSGHQFPNYSSELNVNALLLGDSALYLCASSLETEKYFGPGTRLLVL.

This chain links TRBV11-3 with TRBJ2-2, with D maybe TRBD2 (6 bases). The germline V gene encodes CDR1 SGHNT and CDR2 YENEEA. There are 15 residues in the CDR3. With 4 bases removed from V and 4 bases from J, the gap between germline ends came to 13 bases. The CDR3 sequence is CASSSGVGGTGELFF. The CDR3, as DNA: TGTGCCAGCAGCTCAGGAGTGGGGGGCACCGGGGAGCTGTTTTTT.

The genes are TRBV7-9 and TRBJ1-5; D uncertain. Looked up from germline, CDR1 is SEHNR and CDR2 is FQNEAQ (reference sequence). Trimming left V 1 base short and J 1 base short, with 5 bases between. This CDR3 spans 14 amino acids. In DNA, the CDR3 is TGTGCCAGCAGCTTAGTCGACAGCAATCAGCCCCAGCATTTT. This translates into CASSLVDSNQPQHF.

The V and J genes are TRBV7-2 and TRBJ1-1, with TRBD1 as a possible D gene (5 bases). This CDR3 contains 15 residues. The V end was cut by 1 base, the J end by 4 bases, with 13 bases between. CDR1 and CDR2 from the germline V gene are SGHTA and FQGNSA. CDR3 in amino acids: CASSLGGRESTEAFF. In DNA form, the CDR3 reads TGTGCCAGCAGCTTAGGGGGGAGGGAGAGCACTGAAGCTTTCTTT.

The chain uses TRBV29-1 and TRBJ2-7; the D is unclear. CDR1 is SQVTM, CDR2 ANQGSEA, per germline. The CDR3 runs to 14 residues. Trimming removed 5 bases from V and 2 bases from J, with 16 bases in between. The CDR3 sequence is CSVYSGRPPYEQYF. For the CDR3, the DNA is TGCAGCGTTTACTCTGGGCGGCCCCCCTACGAGCAGTACTTC.

The chain couples TRBV11-2 to TRBJ2-5; D is ambiguous. Trimming removed 1 base at V and 2 bases at J, with 5 bases between. CDR1 and CDR2 from the germline V gene are SGHAT and FQNNGV. This CDR3 is 13 amino acids long. DNA of the CDR3: TGTGCCAGCAGCTTAGGGGCACAAGAGACCCAGTACTTC. It is translated as CASSLGAQETQYF.

V and J are TRBV2 and TRBJ1-2; no clear D gene. Trimming stripped 2 bases from V and 5 bases from J, with 15 bases between. The CDR3 is 15 amino acids. The germline gives CDR1 SNHLY, CDR2 FYNNEI. The CDR3 DNA reads TGTGCCAGCAGTGAATTTCGGGCCCCGACTTATGGCTACACCTTC. This codes for CASSEFRAPTYGYTF.

The chain joins TRBV20-1 to TRBJ1-1; no reliable D call. Germline V lookup: CDR1 DFQATT, CDR2 SNEGSKA (reference sequence). The V end was cut by 0 bases, the J end by 6 bases, with 5 bases between. The CDR3 extends over 11 amino acids. CDR3 in DNA: TGCAGTGCTAGAGATCGAGCTGAAGCTTTCTTT. It yields the protein CSARDRAEAFF.

This clone was detected a few times. The gene calls are TRBV5-4 and TRBJ2-2; D uncertain. The CDR3 contains 13 residues. Germline V CDR1 and CDR2: SGHNT, YYREEE (reference sequence). Trimming took off 0 bases at V and 1 base at J, with 1 base between the two ends. The CDR3 reads CASSLGNTGELFF. The CDR3 region has the DNA TGTGCCAGCAGCTTGGGGAACACCGGGGAGCTGTTTTTT.

This clone has ten or more counts. V usage is TRBV5-4 and J usage is TRBJ1-2; weak D call: TRBD1 (5 bases). CDR3 length equals 13 residues. The V gene's germline CDR1 is SGHNT and CDR2 YYREEE (reference sequence). V lost 0 bases to trimming and J lost 7 bases, with 10 bases between them. CDR3 bases: TGTGCCAGCAGCTTGGGCGCAGGGACTGGCTACACCTTC. It is translated as CASSLGAGTGYTF.